One sample yielded the 19 T cell receptor beta chains listed below, sequenced in a study of blood T cell repertoires in COVID-19. Sequenced by immunoSEQ multiplex PCR; TCRdb stores in-frame clones only, minus some. The sample shows about 150,000 clones, around three quarters of them seen only once. Specimen: peripheral blood. Source of these receptors: a man aged 80 or over with acute or convalescent COVID-19.

The chain combines TRBV11-1 with TRBJ2-2; 10 bases fit TRBD2. CDR3 length: 16 residues. V dropped 5 bases and J dropped 4; count of bases not matched to a gene: 7. The germline V gene has CDR1 SGHAT and CDR2 FQDESV (reference sequence). CDR3 DNA: TGTGCCAGCAGCCTCAGAGCGGGGGGGGGCACCGGGGAGCTGTTTTTT. It codes for CASSLRAGGGTGELFF.

The genes are TRBV7-8 and TRBJ1-5, with D perhaps TRBD1 (5 bases). The length of the CDR3 is 15 residues. Trimming pared 5 bases from V and 0 bases from J, leaving 11 bases between. Germline V gene sequence: CDR1 SGHVS, CDR2 FQNEAQ. The CDR3 here is CASSSREYSNQPQHF. In DNA form, the CDR3 reads TGTGCCAGCAGCAGCAGGGAATATAGCAATCAGCCCCAGCATTTT.

V gene TRBV11-2 combines with J gene TRBJ2-1; TRBD1 is a possible D gene (5 bases). Germline V gives CDR1 SGHAT, CDR2 FQNNGV. CDR3 length: 13 residues. Trimming took off 4 bases at V and 13 bases at J, with 17 bases between the two ends. CDR3 in amino acids: CASSSTDRSGQFF. Here the CDR3 DNA reads TGTGCCAGCAGCTCGACCGACAGATCAGGTCAGTTCTTC.

This chain joins TRBV18 and TRBJ2-3; D remains unclear. Trimming cost V 3 bases and J 0 bases, with 13 bases left between them. The CDR3 is 16 amino acids. The germline V gene encodes CDR1 KGHSH and CDR2 LQKENI. For the CDR3, the DNA is TGTGCCAGCTCACCGAACAGCCGATCTAGCACAGATACGCAGTATTTT. It encodes CASSPNSRSSTDTQYF.

The rearrangement links TRBV6-2 or TRBV6-3 to TRBJ2-1; 7 bases map to TRBD2. Germline trimming cut 4 bases from V and 2 bases from J; bases unmatched to any gene: 14. Germline CDR1 and CDR2: MNHEY and SVGEGT. The CDR3 covers 18 residues. CDR3 in DNA: TGTGCCAGCAGTTCCACTCGCAAGCGGGGTTTGACCTACAATGAGCAGTTCTTC. Amino acids: CASSSTRKRGLTYNEQFF.

The J gene is TRBJ2-1, the V gene TRBV6-2 or TRBV6-3; D is possibly TRBD1 (6 bases). CDR1 is MNHEY and CDR2 is SVGEGT in the germline V gene. The CDR3 loop spans 14 amino acids. Between the trimmed V and J ends, which lost 2 bases and 5 bases, there was a span of 10 bases. CDR3 DNA sequence: TGTGCCAGCAGTTACGGGACAAACAACAATGAGCAGTTCTTC. Its translation is CASSYGTNNNEQFF.

This clone was seen just once. The chain is built from TRBV6-5 and TRBJ1-1, with 9 bases aligning to TRBD1. V lost 7 bases and J lost 4; bases outside the gene matches: 7. The CDR3 is made up of 14 amino acids. The germline V gene has CDR1 MNHEY and CDR2 SVGAGI. In DNA form, the CDR3 reads TGTGCCAGCAAGTTACAGGGGGCGACCACTGAAGCTTTCTTT. It codes for CASKLQGATTEAFF.

Details on this clone: The identical CDR3 is also encoded by other nucleotide sequences in the sample. This chain joins TRBV9 and TRBJ1-3; weak D call: TRBD1 (5 bases). This CDR3 region has 14 residues. Germline assignment: CDR1 SGDLS and CDR2 YYNGEE. Trimming shortened V by 2 bases and J by 0 bases, and 6 bases separated the two germline ends. The CDR3 is CASSVQGSGNTIYF. CDR3 sequence (DNA): TGTGCCAGCAGCGTCCAGGGCTCTGGAAACACCATATATTTT. Filled out from reference TRBV9 and TRBJ1-3, the complete variable domain reads DSGVTQTPKHLITATGQRVTLRCSPRSGDLSVYWYQQSLDQGLQFLIQYYNGEERAKGNILERFSAQQFPDLHSELNLSSLELGDSALYFCASSVQGSGNTIYFGEGSWLTVV.

V is TRBV11-2 and J is TRBJ2-7, with a possible D match to TRBD2 (6 bases). Trimming left V 7 bases short and J 3 bases short, with 19 bases between. This CDR3 has 15 residues. Germline loops: CDR1 SGHAT, CDR2 FQNNGV. The CDR3 sequence: CASTPDASSDYEQYV. In DNA, the CDR3 is TGTGCCAGCACCCCCGACGCGTCTAGCGACTACGAGCAGTACGTC.

J is TRBJ2-2 and V is TRBV28; TRBD2 matches 8 bases. The CDR3 is 19 residues long. From germline, CDR1 is MDHEN and CDR2 SYDVKM. J lost 0 bases, V lost 1 base, and 10 bases had no gene match. CDR3 DNA sequence: TGTGCCAGCAGTTTATCGGGACTAGGCCCTACTGCGAACACCGGGGAGCTGTTTTTT. Translated: CASSLSGLGPTANTGELFF.

The V gene is TRBV9, the J gene TRBJ2-6; tentatively, D is TRBD1 (6 bases). V was trimmed by 0 bases and J by 2 bases, leaving 18 bases between them. The CDR3 totals 19 residues. The germline V gene has CDR1 SGDLS and CDR2 YYNGEE. The CDR3 spells CASSVGDQGIGTGANVLTF. CDR3 DNA sequence: TGTGCCAGCAGCGTAGGAGATCAGGGGATTGGTACTGGGGCCAACGTCCTGACTTTC.

V and J are TRBV28 and TRBJ1-5, with unresolved D. Between the trimmed V and J ends, which lost 5 bases and 6 bases, there was a span of 14 bases. Germline CDR1 is MDHEN and CDR2 is SYDVKM. This CDR3 is 14 amino acids long. The CDR3: CASSQPGRGQPQHF. Written as DNA, the CDR3 is TGTGCCAGCAGTCAACCGGGTCGGGGTCAGCCCCAGCATTTT.

The chain couples TRBV5-1 to TRBJ2-2; D is unresolved. The CDR3 totals 14 residues. V dropped 0 bases and J dropped 9 bases, with 12 bases sitting between them. Germline-derived CDR1 and CDR2 are SGHRS and YFSETQ. CDR3 bases: TGCGCCAGCAGCTTGGTTCTTACCGACAGGGAGCTGTTTTTT. This encodes CASSLVLTDRELFF.

This rearrangement joins TRBV19 to TRBJ2-1; 13 bases are shared with TRBD2. Germline V gives CDR1 LNHDA, CDR2 SQIVND (reference sequence). The CDR3 runs to 18 residues. Losses at the gene ends were 5 bases for V and 4 bases for J; bases not matched to a gene: 11. The CDR3 DNA reads TGTGCCAGTAGTGGGGGACTAGCGGGGAAAAAGGATTACAATGAGCAGTTCTTC. Protein: CASSGGLAGKKDYNEQFF.

The chain recombines TRBV5-5 with TRBJ2-7; 9 nucleotides line up with TRBD1. The V segment lost 4 bases and the J segment 4 bases; nucleotides outside the gene matches: 6. The CDR3 has 14 residues. CDR1 and CDR2 from the germline V gene are SGHKS and YYEKEE (reference sequence). CDR3 loop: CASSVGQGAYEQYV. The CDR3 nucleotides read TGTGCCAGCAGCGTGGGACAGGGAGCATACGAGCAGTACGTC.

A note on this clone: This CDR3 is also generated by other DNA sequences in the sample. J is TRBJ2-5 and V is TRBV18; D gene ambiguous. Germline V CDR1 and CDR2: KGHSH, LQKENI. Trimming left V 3 bases short and J 4 bases short, with 6 bases between. The CDR3 runs 12 residues. CDR3 loop: CASSPLPETQYF. The CDR3, as DNA: TGTGCCAGCTCACCCCTCCCAGAGACCCAGTACTTC.

This chain joins TRBV4-3 and TRBJ1-4; TRBD1 might be the D (5 bases). Germline V gene lookup returns CDR1 LGHNA and CDR2 YSLEER. The CDR3 is made up of 16 amino acids. The ends were cut back, 0 bases at V and 4 bases at J, with 12 bases in the middle. CDR3 coding DNA: TGCGCCAGCAGCCAAGATTGGCGACAGAATAATGAAAAACTGTTTTTT. Protein product: CASSQDWRQNNEKLFF.

The chain is built from TRBV18 and TRBJ2-7; 8 bases fit TRBD1. J was trimmed by 0 bases and V by 0 bases; bases with no gene match: 1. Germline V CDR1 and CDR2: KGHSH, LQKENI. CDR3 size: 15 residues. The CDR3 DNA sequence: TGTGCCAGCTCACCACCGGGACAGGCCTCCTACGAGCAGTACTTC. It yields the protein CASSPPGQASYEQYF.

The chain combines TRBV3-1 (or the pseudogene TRBV3-2) with TRBJ2-2, with 8 bases that match TRBD2. V was clipped by 5 bases and J by 3 bases; unmatched bases: 2. This CDR3 spans 14 amino acids. Germline V gives CDR1 LGHDT, CDR2 YNNKEL (reference sequence). As DNA, the CDR3 is TGTGCCAGCAGCGCGGGGGGTTACACCGGGGAGCTGTTTTTT. Translation: CASSAGGYTGELFF.